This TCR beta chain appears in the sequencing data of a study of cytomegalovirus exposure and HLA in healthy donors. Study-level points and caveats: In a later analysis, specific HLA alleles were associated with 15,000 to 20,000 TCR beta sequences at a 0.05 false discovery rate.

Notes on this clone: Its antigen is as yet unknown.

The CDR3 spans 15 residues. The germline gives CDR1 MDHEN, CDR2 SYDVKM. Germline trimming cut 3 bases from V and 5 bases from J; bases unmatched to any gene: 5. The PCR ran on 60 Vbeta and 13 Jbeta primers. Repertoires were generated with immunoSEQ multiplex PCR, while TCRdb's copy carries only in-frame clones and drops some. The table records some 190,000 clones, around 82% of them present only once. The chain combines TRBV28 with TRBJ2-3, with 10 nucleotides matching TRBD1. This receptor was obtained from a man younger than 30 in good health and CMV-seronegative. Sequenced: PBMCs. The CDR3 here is CASSLLRTGGDTQYF. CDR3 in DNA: TGTGCCAGCAGTTTGCTGCGGACAGGGGGAGATACGCAGTATTTT.